Reported below is one T cell receptor beta chain. Its cognate antigen is unknown. This sample is drawn from a study of cytomegalovirus exposure and HLA in healthy donors. Overall study results and limits: Rates of TCR association differed by HLA locus in a later analysis, with DRB1 highest and HLA-C lowest. Analyzed later, most CMV-associated TCR beta chains appeared HLA-restricted. In a later analysis, common viral pathogens appeared linked to several of the most significant clusters. Using a false discovery rate of 0.05, a later analysis showed that approximately 17,000 TCR beta sequences were associated with HLA alleles.

The germline V gene encodes CDR1 LGHNA and CDR2 YSLEER. Between the trimmed V and J ends, which lost 1 base and 2 bases, there was a span of 9 bases. CDR3 length: 14 residues. Vbeta (60) and Jbeta (13) primers were used in the PCR. Profiled with immunoSEQ multiplex PCR; TCRdb holds only in-frame clones, not every one. The table has approximately 160,000 clones, 65% to 80% seen once. This clonotype originated in a woman aged 30 to 39 in good health and CMV-seronegative. The chain is built from TRBV4-3 and TRBJ2-7; a possible D gene is TRBD1 (5 bases). The material sequenced was PBMCs. The CDR3 sequence: CASSQGGSAYEQYF. The CDR3 coding sequence is TGCGCCAGCAGCCAAGGGGGCAGTGCCTACGAGCAGTACTTC.